The rows below give T cell receptor beta chains drawn from one sample of a study of Graves' ophthalmopathy and Graves' hyperthyroidism. TCRdb reprocessed the multiplex PCR reads with MiXCR, giving one entry per CDR3 protein. The table includes about 1.2 million distinct CDR3 sequences, 35% to 45% detected once. The sample was peripheral blood or thyroid tissue (not recorded which). Every receptor here comes from an adult man with Graves' hyperthyroidism. Both conserved end residues are part of each CDR3. D genes are given only for firm matches. Size tells how often a clone was seen (once, few, many) or the class of an expanded clone, and some rows leave it out.

clone_size	v_call	j_call	d_call	cdr3_aa	cdr3_nt
.	TRBV29-1	TRBJ2-7	.	CSARLGRGTNPYEQYF	TGCAGCGCCCGCTTGGGGCGCGGAACCAACCCCTACGAGCAGTACTTC
.	TRBV29-1	TRBJ1-2	.	CSVGTDLMGYTF	TGCAGCGTTGGGACAGATCTTATGGGCTACACCTTC
few	TRBV6-5	TRBJ1-1	.	CASSRDRSHTEAFF	TGTGCCAGCAGCCGAGACAGGTCCCACACTGAAGCTTTCTTT
many	TRBV25-1	TRBJ2-3	.	CASSELASTDTQYF	TGTGCCAGCAGTGAACTGGCTAGCACAGATACGCAGTATTTT
many	TRBV5-1	TRBJ1-1	.	CASSLARRVGNTEAFF	TGCGCCAGCAGCTTGGCCCGACGGGTTGGGAACACTGAAGCTTTCTTT
once	TRBV9	TRBJ2-7	TRBD1	CASSPKTGAKYEQYF	TGTGCCAGCAGCCCAAAGACAGGGGCCAAATACGAGCAGTACTTC
.	TRBV12-3/TRBV12-4	TRBJ1-1	.	CASSSRTVISLAFF	TGTGCCAGCAGCTCTAGGACCGTAATCTCCCTGGCTTTCTTT
.	TRBV10-2	TRBJ1-6	.	CASSESFGGLNLHF	TGCGCCAGCAGTGAGTCCTTCGGGGGTCTCAATCTCCACTTT
.	TRBV20-1	TRBJ1-1	.	CSARSTEAFF	TGCAGTGCTCGGAGTACTGAAGCTTTCTTT
.	TRBV2	TRBJ1-1	.	CASSVGPSSAFF	TGTGCCAGCAGTGTGGGACCTTCTTCAGCTTTCTTT
many	TRBV7-8	TRBJ2-5	.	CASSIGYGGFETQYF	TGTGCCAGCAGCATCGGATATGGCGGGTTCGAGACCCAGTACTTC
once	TRBV7-2	TRBJ1-2	.	CASSVDDRNYGYTF	TGTGCCAGCAGCGTTGATGACAGAAACTATGGCTACACCTTC
many	TRBV20-1	TRBJ1-2	TRBD1	CSARGTGLYGYTF	TGCAGTGCTAGGGGGACAGGTCTCTATGGCTACACCTTC
many	TRBV29-1	TRBJ1-2	.	CSVPDRRNYGYTF	TGCAGCGTGCCCGACAGGCGGAACTATGGCTACACCTTC
many	TRBV20-1	TRBJ2-5	TRBD2	CSARDSKRLAEETQYF	TGCAGTGCTAGAGATAGTAAACGACTAGCGGAAGAGACCCAGTACTTC
many	TRBV7-9	TRBJ2-7	.	CASSRTGESSYEQYF	TGTGCCAGCAGCCGGACTGGGGAAAGCTCCTACGAGCAGTACTTC
few	TRBV7-6	TRBJ2-5	.	CASSLEAGTQETQYF	TGTGCCAGCAGCTTAGAGGCCGGGACTCAAGAGACCCAGTACTTC
many	TRBV15	TRBJ1-6	TRBD1	CATSRSGTVNSPLHF	TGTGCCACCAGCAGATCCGGGACAGTTAATTCACCCCTCCACTTT